The TCR beta chain under discussion was sequenced for a study of blood T cells in healthy people across ages. A second about 7 to 12 cycle PCR used barcoded and J-beta primers. All samples gave at least 3 million CDR3-containing paired-end reads. TCRdb called the 5' RACE reads again in MiXCR, with one record for every CDR3 protein. The sample lists some 890,000 distinct CDR3 sequences, approximately 32% seen once, with roughly 10% in the top ten. This clonotype was observed a single time. This sample was also put to use in a study of T cells of mothers and their children. As that study records: Barcodes and 2-4 random nucleotides were added by M1S in the second PCR.

Sequenced input: blood. This TCR was recovered from a woman aged 40-49 years in good health.

CDR3 nucleotides: TGTGCCAGCACAAGGGACAACTGTCTCGATGGCTACACCTTC. Translated: CASTRDNCLDGYTF. V and J are TRBV9 and TRBJ1-2; possible D gene TRBD1, 6 bases. The V end was cut by 6 bases, the J end by 6 bases, with 18 bases between. The CDR3 contains 14 residues. The germline CDR1 and CDR2 sequences are SGDLS and YYNGEE.